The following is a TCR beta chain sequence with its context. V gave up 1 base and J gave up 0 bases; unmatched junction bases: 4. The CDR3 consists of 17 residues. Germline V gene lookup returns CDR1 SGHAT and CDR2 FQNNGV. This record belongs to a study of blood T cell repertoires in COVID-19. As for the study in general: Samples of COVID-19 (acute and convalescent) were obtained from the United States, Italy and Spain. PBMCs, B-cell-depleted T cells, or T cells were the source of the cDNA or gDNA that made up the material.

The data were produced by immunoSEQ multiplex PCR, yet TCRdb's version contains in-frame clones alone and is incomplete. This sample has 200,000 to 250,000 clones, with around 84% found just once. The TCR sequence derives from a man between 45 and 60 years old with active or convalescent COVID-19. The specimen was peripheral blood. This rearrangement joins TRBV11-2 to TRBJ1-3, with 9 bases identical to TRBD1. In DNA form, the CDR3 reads TGTGCCAGCAGCTTAGCTACGGGACAGGGCTCTGGAAACACCATATATTTT. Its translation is CASSLATGQGSGNTIYF.